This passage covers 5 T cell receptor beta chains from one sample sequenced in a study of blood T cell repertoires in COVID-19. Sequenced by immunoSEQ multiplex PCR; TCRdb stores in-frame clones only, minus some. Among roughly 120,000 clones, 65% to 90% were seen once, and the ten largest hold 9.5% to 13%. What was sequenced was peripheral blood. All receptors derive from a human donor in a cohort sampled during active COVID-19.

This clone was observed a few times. The CDR3: CASRAGSNTGELFF. The CDR3 nucleotides are TGTGCCAGCAGAGCAGGGTCAAACACCGGGGAGCTGTTTTTT. This chain joins TRBV7-9 and TRBJ2-2, with D perhaps matching TRBD1 (5 bases). The germline V gene encodes CDR1 SEHNR and CDR2 FQNEAQ (reference sequence). V lost 6 bases and J 2 bases, leaving 10 bases between the germline ends. This CDR3 has 14 residues.

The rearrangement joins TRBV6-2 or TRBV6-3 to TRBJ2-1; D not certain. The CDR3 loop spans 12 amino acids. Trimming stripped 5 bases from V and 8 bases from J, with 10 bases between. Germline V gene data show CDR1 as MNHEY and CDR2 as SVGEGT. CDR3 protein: CASSKTVHEQFF. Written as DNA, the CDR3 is TGTGCCAGCAGTAAAACGGTCCATGAGCAGTTCTTC.

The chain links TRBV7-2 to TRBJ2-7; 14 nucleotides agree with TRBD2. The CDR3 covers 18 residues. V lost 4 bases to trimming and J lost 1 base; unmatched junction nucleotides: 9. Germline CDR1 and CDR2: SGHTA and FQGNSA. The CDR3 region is CASSSSLGLAGESYEQYF. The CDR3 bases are TGTGCCAGCAGCTCTTCTTTGGGACTAGCGGGGGAGTCCTACGAGCAGTACTTC.

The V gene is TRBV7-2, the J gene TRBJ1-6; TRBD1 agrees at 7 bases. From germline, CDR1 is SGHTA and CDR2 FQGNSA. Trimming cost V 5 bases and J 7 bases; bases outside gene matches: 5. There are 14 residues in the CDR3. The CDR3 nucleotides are TGTGCCAGCAGCGTGACAGGGTACAATTCACCCCTCCACTTT. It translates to CASSVTGYNSPLHF.

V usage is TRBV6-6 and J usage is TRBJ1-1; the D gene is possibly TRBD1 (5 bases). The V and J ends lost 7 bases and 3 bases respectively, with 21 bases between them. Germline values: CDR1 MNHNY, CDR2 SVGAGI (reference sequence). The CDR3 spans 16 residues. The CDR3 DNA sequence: TGTGCCAGCAAAAAGGCAGGGCCGGGGGTGGACACTGAAGCTTTCTTT. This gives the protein CASKKAGPGVDTEAFF.